The clone carrying this T cell receptor (beta chain) showed up just once. The sample is drawn from a study of blood T cell repertoires in COVID-19. The study counted Cohort 3 donors as recovered given two negative PCRs, clearance, or symptom resolution. Some clones are missing from TCRdb's copy, which holds only in-frame ones; the method was immunoSEQ multiplex PCR. The profile shows hundreds of thousands of clones, approximately 88% of them singletons. This CDR3 spans 14 amino acids. The ends were cut back, 0 bases at V and 8 bases at J, with 14 bases in the middle. Germline lookup yields CDR1 SGHRS and CDR2 YFSETQ.

Material: PBMCs or T cells enriched from blood (not recorded which). This TCR was recovered from a woman between 18 and 29 years old who had recovered from COVID-19. The rearrangement joins TRBV5-1 to TRBJ1-2, with TRBD1 as a possible D gene (6 bases). The CDR3 nucleotides are TGCGCCAGCAGCTTGGGTGGGGGCGCGGGCGGCTACACCTTC. This gives the protein CASSLGGGAGGYTF. Full variable domain (remainder filled in from reference TRBV5-1 and TRBJ1-2): KAGVTQTPRYLIKTRGQQVTLSCSPISGHRSVSWYQQTPGQGLQFLFEYFSETQRNKGNFPGRFSGRQFSNSRSEMNVSTLELGDSALYLCASSLGGGAGGYTFGSGTRLTVV.